These T cell receptor beta chains were read from a single sample in a study of blood T cell repertoires in COVID-19. Clones were sequenced by immunoSEQ multiplex PCR, and TCRdb holds only the in-frame ones, with some missing. The sample includes more than 70,000 clones, around 84% of them seen just once. What was sequenced was peripheral blood. These receptors all come from a woman older than 75 in a cohort sampled during active or convalescent COVID-19. The CDR3 runs from the conserved cysteine through the conserved F or W. The D gene is left open where the match is weak. Size tells how often a clone was seen (once, few, many) or the class of an expanded clone, and some rows leave it out.

NA NA TRBJ2-5 TRBV5-1 TGCGCCAGCAGCTTGGGAGGGTCCTGGGAGACCCAGTACTTC CASSLGGSWETQYF
NA TRBD2 TRBJ2-2 TRBV11-3 TGTGCCAGCAGCTATAGCGGGAGGGCTGACGGGGAGCTGTTTTTT CASSYSGRADGELFF
NA NA TRBJ1-5 TRBV29-1 TGCAGCGTTCAGGGGAATCAGCCCCAGCATTTT CSVQGNQPQHF
NA NA TRBJ2-1 TRBV30 TGTGCCTGGAGTATCGGTTCTATTCCAGGCAATGAGCAGTTCTTC CAWSIGSIPGNEQFF
once NA TRBJ1-5 TRBV19 TGTGCCAGTATCGGACAGAACAGCAATCAGCCCCAGCATTTT CASIGQNSNQPQHF
NA NA TRBJ2-7 TRBV5-1 TGCGCCAGCAGTTTAGAACAGGGACGCTACGAGCAGTACTTC CASSLEQGRYEQYF
NA TRBD1 TRBJ1-2 TRBV28 TGTGCCAGCAGTCCACGGACAGGGGGTGGAGGCTACACCTTC CASSPRTGGGGYTF
NA TRBD1 TRBJ1-1 TRBV7-2 TGTGCCAGCACCCCGACAGGGGCGGGAACTGAAGCTTTCTTT CASTPTGAGTEAFF
NA NA TRBJ2-5 TRBV25-1 TGTGCCAGCAGTGAATATATGGGAGTGGAGACCCAGTACTTC CASSEYMGVETQYF
NA TRBD2 TRBJ2-1 TRBV11-2 TGTGCCAGCAGCTTAGGGCTAGCGGCCAATGAGCAGTTCTTC CASSLGLAANEQFF
NA NA TRBJ2-1 TRBV11-3 TGTGCCAGCAGCTTAGAGGGCTTAACCTACAATGAGCAGTTCTTC CASSLEGLTYNEQFF
NA NA TRBJ2-7 TRBV5-1 TGCGCCAGCACCCGGGAGATTAGCACCTACGAGCAGTACTTC CASTREISTYEQYF
NA NA TRBJ2-3 TRBV19 TGTGCCAGCCAAAGGGGGGGGACTAGCACAGATACGCAGTATTTT CASQRGGTSTDTQYF
NA TRBD2 TRBJ2-3 TRBV24-1 TGTGCCACCAGTGATTTGGGAGTAGCGGGAGGATTTAAGGGAGATACGCAGTATTTT CATSDLGVAGGFKGDTQYF
few NA TRBJ1-5 TRBV4-1 TGCGCCAGCAGCCGGACAGTCAATCAGCCCCAGCATTTT CASSRTVNQPQHF
NA TRBD1 TRBJ1-2 TRBV27 TGTGCCAGCAGTCGGACAGGGGGTTATGGCTACACCTTC CASSRTGGYGYTF
once NA TRBJ1-3 TRBV3-1/TRBV3-2 TGTGCCAGCAGCCACTACTCTGGAAACACCATATATTTT CASSHYSGNTIYF
NA NA TRBJ2-1 TRBV3-1/TRBV3-2 TGTGCCAGCAGCCAATTTAGGGGGAGGGCTAGTGAGCAGTTCTTC CASSQFRGRASEQFF
NA NA TRBJ1-1 TRBV25-1 TGTGCCAGCAGTGCGCCCGGGACTGTGACTGAAGCTTTCTTT CASSAPGTVTEAFF
once NA TRBJ1-1 TRBV11-3 TGTGCCAGCAGCGACCCCAACGACGGGAGGGAGAACACTGAAGCTTTCTTT CASSDPNDGRENTEAFF
NA NA TRBJ2-5 TRBV5-6 TGTGCCAGCAGCCCGATGACTTTTACCCCCACCCGGGAGACCCAGTACTTC CASSPMTFTPTRETQYF
NA TRBD1 TRBJ2-5 TRBV7-4 TGTGCCAGCAGCGCCGGGACAGACCGGAACCAGACCCAGTACTTC CASSAGTDRNQTQYF
NA NA TRBJ1-3 TRBV20-1 TGCAGTGCCTACAGTGGAAACACCATATATTTT CSAYSGNTIYF